What follows are 10 T cell receptor beta chains derived from one specimen sequenced in a study of blood T cells in healthy people across ages. Using a J-beta primer mix together with a sample-barcoded 5' primer, a second PCR was run for about 6 to 12 cycles. TCRdb called the 5' RACE reads again in MiXCR, with one record for every CDR3 protein. The table records some 1.1 million distinct CDR3 sequences, more than 30% of them present only once. What was sequenced was blood. The receptor source for this set is a man aged 18 to 30 in good health.

This clonotype occurred a few times. V is TRBV20-1 and J is TRBJ1-4, with 8 bases lining up with TRBD1. Trimming removed 5 bases from V and 7 bases from J; junction bases left unmatched: 9. There are 14 residues in the CDR3. In germline, CDR1 is DFQATT, CDR2 SNEGSKA (reference sequence). CDR3 region: CSAVQRQGSEKLFF. The CDR3 bases are TGCAGTGCTGTCCAACGACAGGGGTCTGAAAAACTGTTTTTT.

The rearrangement links TRBV29-1 to TRBJ1-1; D unclear. The CDR3 consists of 16 residues. Per germline, CDR1 SQVTM and CDR2 ANQGSEA. V was shortened by 0 bases and J by 3 bases, with 17 bases between the two germline ends. Written as DNA, the CDR3 is TGCAGCGTTGAAGATAAGAAGAGACCCAGGTACACTGAAGCTTTCTTT. It specifies CSVEDKKRPRYTEAFF.

The V gene is TRBV21-1, the J gene TRBJ1-6; TRBD1 is the table's D call and was not checked against the DNA. TRBV21-1 is listed as a pseudogene. This CDR3 contains 18 residues. The CDR3 is CASSKWGTLKTSNSPLHF. DNA for the CDR3: TGTGCCAGCAGCAAATGGGGGACCCTAAAAACTTCGAATTCACCCCTCCACTTT.

V usage is TRBV12-3 or TRBV12-4 and J usage is TRBJ1-2, with D perhaps matching TRBD1 (5 bases). CDR3 length: 14 amino acids. The V end was cut by 6 bases, the J end by 4 bases, with 15 bases between. The CDR3 bases are TGTGCCAGCAGAGCACGGGGACTAAGCTATGGCTACACCTTC. Its translation: CASRARGLSYGYTF.

In this sample, this clonotype turned up a few times. The chain couples TRBV4-1 to TRBJ1-5, with D possibly TRBD1 on 6 matching bases. This CDR3 is built from 16 residues. Germline CDR1 reads MGHRA; CDR2 reads YSYEKL. The V and J ends lost 5 bases and 5 bases respectively, with 19 bases between them. DNA of the CDR3: TGCGCCAGCAGCAAGGGGTCGGCTCAGGGGTATCAGCCCCAGCATTTT. Its protein product is CASSKGSAQGYQPQHF.

This clonotype was observed a few times. The chain uses TRBV20-1 and TRBJ2-7; TRBD1 agrees at 9 bases. The CDR3 consists of 14 residues. CDR1 DFQATT and CDR2 SNEGSKA come from the germline V gene (reference sequence). V dropped 6 bases and J dropped 2; count of bases not matched to a gene: 8. CDR3 sequence: CSAVDRGFAYEQYF. For the CDR3, the DNA is TGCAGTGCCGTTGACAGGGGGTTCGCCTACGAGCAGTACTTC.

The chain couples TRBV5-1 to TRBJ1-1; the D gene is possibly TRBD1 (6 bases). CDR1 and CDR2 (germline): SGHRS, YFSETQ. The germline V and J ends were trimmed by 4 bases and 0 bases, with 10 bases remaining between them. The CDR3 runs to 14 residues. Here the CDR3 reads CASSAGGLNTEAFF. CDR3 nucleotide sequence: TGCGCCAGCAGCGCGGGGGGCTTGAACACTGAAGCTTTCTTT. The full variable domain, completed using reference TRBV5-1 and TRBJ1-1, is KAGVTQTPRYLIKTRGQQVTLSCSPISGHRSVSWYQQTPGQGLQFLFEYFSETQRNKGNFPGRFSGRQFSNSRSEMNVSTLELGDSALYLCASSAGGLNTEAFFGQGTRLTVV.

V and J are TRBV20-1 and TRBJ2-1; 7 bases align to TRBD1. The CDR3 is made up of 15 amino acids. V trimming: 4 bases; J trimming: 2 bases; junction bases outside the gene matches: 8. Germline assignment: CDR1 DFQATT and CDR2 SNEGSKA (reference sequence). Written as DNA, the CDR3 is TGCAGTGCTAAGCTTACGGACAGGCCCTACAATGAGCAGTTCTTC. Its protein is CSAKLTDRPYNEQFF.

The rearrangement joins TRBV6-6 to TRBJ2-1; 8 nucleotides agree with TRBD2. The CDR3 has 16 amino acids. From germline, CDR1 is MNHNY and CDR2 SVGAGI (reference sequence). Trimming took 5 bases from V and 5 from J; bases not matched to a gene: 11. The CDR3 DNA reads TGTGCCAGCAGTGCCACTCGGGGGGGCCGGGACAATGAGCAGTTCTTC. Translating gives CASSATRGGRDNEQFF.

The V call is TRBV6-2 or TRBV6-3, the J call TRBJ1-5; D might be TRBD1 (5 bases). Germline V gene sequence: CDR1 MNHEY, CDR2 SVGEGT. With 6 bases removed from V and 4 bases from J, the gap between germline ends came to 13 bases. The length of the CDR3 is 14 residues. CDR3 protein: CASRPGRQNQPQHF. In DNA form, the CDR3 reads TGTGCCAGCAGGCCGGGACGCCAGAATCAGCCCCAGCATTTT.